The source of this T cell receptor beta chain is a study of cytomegalovirus exposure and HLA in healthy donors. Germline CDR1 reads SQVTM; CDR2 reads ANQGSEA. The CDR3 is made up of 11 amino acids. The V gene lost 4 bases and the J gene lost 6 bases, with 9 bases spanning the gap. Study-level points and caveats: It was taken for granted in presence/absence analyses that sequencing depth across donors was roughly uniform. TRBV6-2, TRBV6-3 and some other V segments were excluded as indistinguishable.

These donors, healthy bone marrow donors, were studied. A multiplex PCR was run with 60 Vbeta primers and 13 Jbeta primers. Repertoires were generated with immunoSEQ multiplex PCR, while TCRdb's copy carries only in-frame clones and drops some. The table has roughly 130,000 clones, roughly two thirds seen once; the top ten hold 1.6%. Concerning this clone itself: Its antigen is currently unknown.

This chain uses TRBV29-1 with TRBJ1-1, with D unclear. The material sequenced was PBMCs. The sequence came from a man aged 30-40 years in good health and CMV-seropositive. The CDR3 loop reads CSVVRTSEAFF. CDR3 in DNA: TGCAGCGTTGTCCGTACATCTGAAGCTTTCTTT.